The clone carrying this T cell receptor (beta chain) has just a few counts. This record belongs to a study of early T cells in non-severe SARS-CoV-2 infection. Each CDR3 protein gets one entry after TCRdb re-called the 5' RACE reads with MiXCR. This sample has 75,000 to 90,000 distinct CDR3 sequences, with around 9.3% found just once. Here the sequenced sample was whole blood, taken at baseline. This receptor was identified in an adult who was a healthcare worker with PCR-confirmed SARS-CoV-2 infection or an uninfected control (not recorded which).

The CDR3 is CASSLKGNGNTIYF. DNA of the CDR3: TGTGCCAGCAGCTTGAAAGGGAACGGAAACACCATATATTTT. The V call is TRBV7-2, the J call TRBJ1-3; D call uncertain. The V gene's germline CDR1 is SGHTA and CDR2 FQGNSA. The CDR3 consists of 14 residues. V gave up 3 bases and J gave up 4 bases, with 10 bases separating them.